Detailed here is one TCR beta chain. What it recognizes is unknown. Data came from immunoSEQ multiplex PCR; TCRdb stores just in-frame clones and leaves some out. Of around 30,000 clones in the sample, roughly 86% were seen once. The data were obtained in a study of T cells in tuberculosis. Study results and caveats: The TCR-beta difference was not significant; alpha differences partly reflected length.

The CDR3 extends over 16 amino acids. With 5 bases clipped from V and 3 bases from J, the junction kept 12 bases outside the gene matches. From germline, CDR1 is SGHRS and CDR2 YFSETQ. Time point reported: new active TB diagnosis, blood taken before or within 7 days of starting treatment. The origin of this receptor is an adult with tuberculosis. The chain carries TRBV5-1 and TRBJ2-7; 9 nucleotides align to TRBD1. Sequencing was performed on PBMCs, taken at tuberculosis diagnosis. This CDR3 reads CASRPPWTGVGYEQYF. CDR3 bases: TGCGCCAGCAGACCCCCGTGGACAGGGGTCGGCTACGAGCAGTACTTC. The full variable domain, rest sourced from reference TRBV5-1 and TRBJ2-7, is KAGVTQTPRYLIKTRGQQVTLSCSPISGHRSVSWYQQTPGQGLQFLFEYFSETQRNKGNFPGRFSGRQFSNSRSEMNVSTLELGDSALYLCASRPPWTGVGYEQYFGPGTRLTVT.